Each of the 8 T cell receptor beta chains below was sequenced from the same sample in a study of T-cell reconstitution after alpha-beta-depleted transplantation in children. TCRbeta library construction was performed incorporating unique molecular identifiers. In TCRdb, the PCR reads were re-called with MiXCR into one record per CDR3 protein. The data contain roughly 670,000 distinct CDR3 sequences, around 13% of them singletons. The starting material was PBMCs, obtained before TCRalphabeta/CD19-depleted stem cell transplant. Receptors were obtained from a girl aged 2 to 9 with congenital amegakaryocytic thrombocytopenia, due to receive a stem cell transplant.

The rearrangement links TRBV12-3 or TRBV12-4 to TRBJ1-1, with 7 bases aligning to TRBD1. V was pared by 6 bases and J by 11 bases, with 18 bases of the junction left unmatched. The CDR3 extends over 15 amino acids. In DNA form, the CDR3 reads TGTGCCAGCAGGGACCGGGACAGAGCATCCCTGAGCGCTTTCTTT. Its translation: CASRDRDRASLSAFF.

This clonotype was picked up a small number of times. CDR3 nucleotides: TGCAGCGTTGAAGATGTGGGCGGGGCAGGGGATACGCAGTATTTT. Amino acids: CSVEDVGGAGDTQYF. The chain uses TRBV29-1 and TRBJ2-3; D is possibly TRBD2 (6 bases). CDR1 is SQVTM, CDR2 ANQGSEA, per germline. The germline V and J ends were trimmed by 0 bases and 6 bases, with 16 bases remaining between them. The CDR3 is 15 amino acids.

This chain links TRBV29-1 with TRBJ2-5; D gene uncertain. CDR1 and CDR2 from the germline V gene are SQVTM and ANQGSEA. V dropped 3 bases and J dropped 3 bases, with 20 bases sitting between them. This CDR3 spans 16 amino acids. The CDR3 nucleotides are TGCAGCGTTGATACGAGTTCTAACCTGGCGGAAGAGACCCAGTACTTC. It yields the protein CSVDTSSNLAEETQYF.

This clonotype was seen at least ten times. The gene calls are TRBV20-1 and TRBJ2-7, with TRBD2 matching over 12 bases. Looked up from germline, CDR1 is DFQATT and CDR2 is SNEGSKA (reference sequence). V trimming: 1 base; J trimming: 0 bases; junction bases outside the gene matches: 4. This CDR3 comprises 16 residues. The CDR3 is CSARAPTSGSSYEQYF. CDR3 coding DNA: TGCAGTGCTAGAGCCCCGACTAGCGGGAGCTCCTACGAGCAGTACTTC.

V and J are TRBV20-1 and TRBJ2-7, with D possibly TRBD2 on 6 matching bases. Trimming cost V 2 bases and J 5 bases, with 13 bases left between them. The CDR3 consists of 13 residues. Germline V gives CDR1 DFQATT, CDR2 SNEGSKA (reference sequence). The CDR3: CSARRPGLHEQYF. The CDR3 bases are TGCAGTGCTAGAAGACCGGGACTCCACGAGCAGTACTTC.

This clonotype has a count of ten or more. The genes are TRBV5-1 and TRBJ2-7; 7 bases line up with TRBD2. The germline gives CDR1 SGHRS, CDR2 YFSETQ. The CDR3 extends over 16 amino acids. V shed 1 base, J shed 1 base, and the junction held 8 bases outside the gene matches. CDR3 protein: CASSLFALAESYEQYF. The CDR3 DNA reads TGCGCCAGCAGCTTGTTTGCGCTAGCGGAATCCTACGAGCAGTACTTC. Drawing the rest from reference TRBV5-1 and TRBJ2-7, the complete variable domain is KAGVTQTPRYLIKTRGQQVTLSCSPISGHRSVSWYQQTPGQGLQFLFEYFSETQRNKGNFPGRFSGRQFSNSRSEMNVSTLELGDSALYLCASSLFALAESYEQYFGPGTRLTVT.

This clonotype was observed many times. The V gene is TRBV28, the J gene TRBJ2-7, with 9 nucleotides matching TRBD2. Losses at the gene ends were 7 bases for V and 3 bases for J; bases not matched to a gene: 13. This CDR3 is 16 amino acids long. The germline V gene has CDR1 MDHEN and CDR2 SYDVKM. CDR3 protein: CASTGAGSGSLYEQYF. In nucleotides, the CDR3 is TGTGCCAGCACGGGTGCAGGTAGCGGGAGTCTCTACGAGCAGTACTTC.

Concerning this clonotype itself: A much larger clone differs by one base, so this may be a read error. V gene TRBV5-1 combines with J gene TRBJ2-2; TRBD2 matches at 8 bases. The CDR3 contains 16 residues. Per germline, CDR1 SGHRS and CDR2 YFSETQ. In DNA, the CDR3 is TGCGCCAGCGGTGTAGCGGGACCCTTGAACGCCGGGGAGCTGTTTTTT. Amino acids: CASGVAGPLNAGELFF.